The T cell receptor beta chain described here comes from a study of T cells in Graves' hyperthyroidism and ophthalmopathy (dated by TCRdb to between 2018 and 2021). Describing the broader study: Peripheral blood samples were taken at initial diagnosis, before any treatment was given. To identify distinguishing TCR V-J signatures, a discovery cohort of some 99 patients was used, comprising roughly 45 with Graves' ophthalmopathy and 57 with stable Graves' hyperthyroidism. TCR Vbeta CDR3 sequencing of roughly 140 peripheral blood samples (43 ophthalmopathy, 75 to 85 hyperthyroidism and roughly 17 progressor patients) is reported in the paper. For training and testing, the roughly 100 patients in the discovery cohort were randomly divided in a 7:3 ratio. In more than 5 Graves' hyperthyroidism patients, the study also compared T-cell repertoires from thyroid tissue with T-cell repertoires from blood. Once sampling was done, hyperthyroidism patients were given methimazole at a starting dose of 30 mg daily, whereas ophthalmopathy patients were given high-dose intravenous methylprednisolone. Prospective prediction of ophthalmopathy was tested in an independent validation cohort consisting of some 19 hyperthyroidism patients and 15 or so patients who later progressed to ophthalmopathy.

Ophthalmopathy patients had moderately to severely active disease, with a Clinical Activity Score of 3 or more, a NOSPECS grade of 4 or more, and a disease duration of less than 3 months. The study excluded patients with uncontrolled infections, other autoimmune diseases, pregnancy or lactation. Diagnoses were based on clinical symptoms, serum thyroxine and TRAb, thyroid ultrasound and orbital computed tomography. PBMCs were isolated from about 9.1 ml of fresh peripheral blood by Ficoll-Paque density gradient centrifugation. Total RNA was extracted using Trizol reagent, and RNA quality was assessed on an Agilent 2100 Bioanalyzer. The investigation overall reported the following: In validation, the model predicted progression to ophthalmopathy with around 71% sensitivity and around 72% specificity, a median of around 6.6 months before onset. Most expanded thyroid clonotypes (frequency above 0.001) were also detected in blood, a finding suggesting that blood repertoires may reflect thyroid immune responses. A 13 V-J signature model separated ophthalmopathy from stable hyperthyroidism, with roughly 88% sensitivity and 81% to 83% specificity in cross-validation and 80%/75% in testing. Sample size was not statistically predetermined, and investigators were not blinded to group allocation.

This clonotype has more than one count but fewer than ten. Its antigen specificity is not known. Nothing much larger sits one base from this clone, and base qualities are not available. The TCR beta CDR3 regions were amplified from the RNA transcripts. For the first round of RT-PCR on the TCR CDR3, the HTBI primer set was used together with the Qiagen OneStep RT-PCR kit. Libraries were constructed in a second round of multiplex PCR, after which size selection and purification were carried out. Libraries were sequenced paired-end with 100 bp reads on an Illumina HiSeq2000. As for the original processing: SOAPnuke was used to process the raw data, throwing out any read that contained adapters or uncalled bases, had a mean Phred below 15, or lacked an exact constant-primer or identifier match. COPE v1.2.5 was used to merge high-quality paired reads, and clonotypes were defined as unique nucleotide sequences. MiTCR v1.1 was used to align the clonotypes against IMGT TRBV, TRBD and TRBJ reference segments. The analysis was restricted to V-J combinations with a frequency above 0.0001, which together covered just over 99% of the repertoires. The TCS score was defined as F50 (clonal expansion) divided by E x V (chaos), with BLOSUM62-based TCRdist calculated between CDR3 peptides within each V-J. Welch's t-statistics and random forest reduced around 520 V-J features to about 12, which were used in a naive Bayes classifier (R e1071). TCRdb took the public reads, trimmed them with fastp at Q25, ran MiXCR for clone calling and kept in-frame beta chains. One record per CDR3 amino acid sequence lists the most common genes and DNA. Here the V and J calls rest on TCRdb's processing, not on the authors' analysis. The sample yields hundreds of thousands of distinct CDR3 sequences; approximately 16% were counted once. The top ten clonotypes cover around 3.3% of the sample.

For CDR1 and CDR2, the germline V gene (reference sequence) lists SGHKS and YYEKEE. V is pared back by 1 base and J by 7 bases, with 11 bases lying between the germline termini. The cysteine opens and the phenylalanine closes a CDR3 of 13 amino acids. Just the 39-base CDR3 DNA is kept, in frame starting at base 1. Sample: blood. This sequence was found in a woman between 35 and 50 years old with Graves' ophthalmopathy. The rearranged segments are TRBV5-5 and TRBJ1-1, with the D gene too uncertain to name. This receptor has the CDR3 CASSLSGVDEAFF. The nucleotides read TGTGCCAGCAGCTTGAGCGGGGTGGATGAAGCTTTCTTT. When the CDR3 is completed using the reference TRBV5-5 and TRBJ1-1 genes on either side, the full variable domain is DAGVTQSPTHLIKTRGQQVTLRCSPISGHKSVSWYQQVLGQGPQFIFQYYEKEERGRGNFPDRFSARQFPNYSSELNVNALLLGDSALYLCASSLSGVDEAFFGQGTRLTVV.